The 32 T cell receptor beta chains presented below share a single source sample, sequenced in a study of T cell repertoires in cytomegalovirus infection (dated by TCRdb to the late 2010s). The run used an Illumina HiSeq 1500. The public reads were quality trimmed at Q25 with fastp and then assembled into clones with MiXCR by TCRdb, keeping productive beta chains. Each record represents a unique CDR3 protein, reported with the most common genes and DNA among its rows. The sample has 350,000 to 500,000 distinct CDR3 sequences on record, approximately 31% of them singletons. Approximately 14% of the sample is taken by the ten largest. Material for sequencing was PBMCs. These receptors all come from a human donor in good health (CMV status not recorded). Some clones in this sample may be carry-over from other donors' samples.

This chain connects TRBV27 to TRBJ2-5, with 9 bases identical to TRBD2. Trimming took 3 bases from V and 3 from J; bases not matched to a gene: 8. Germline V gene data show CDR1 as MNHEY and CDR2 as SMNVEV (reference sequence). This CDR3 has 16 amino acids. In nucleotides, the CDR3 is TGTGCCAGCAGTTTTAGGTCGGCTAGCGGGGAAGAGACCCAGTACTTC. It is translated as CASSFRSASGEETQYF.

This rearrangement joins TRBV14 to TRBJ1-4, with unresolved D. The CDR3 length is 16 residues. The germline gives CDR1 SGHDN, CDR2 FVKESK. V dropped 4 bases and J dropped 3 bases, with 15 bases sitting between them. The CDR3 spells CASSRTGGLPNEKLFF. The CDR3 DNA reads as TGTGCCAGCAGCCGCACCGGCGGACTACCTAATGAAAAACTGTTTTTT. The whole variable domain, filled in from reference TRBV14 and TRBJ1-4, reads EAGVTQFPSHSVIEKGQTVTLRCDPISGHDNLYWYRRVMGKEIKFLLHFVKESKQDESGMPNNRFLAERTGGTYSTLKVQPAELEDSGVYFCASSRTGGLPNEKLFFGSGTQLSVL.

This clonotype was found a few times. V usage is TRBV6-6 and J usage is TRBJ1-4; D gene uncertain. The CDR3 runs 14 residues. Trimming pared 7 bases from V and 7 bases from J, leaving 16 bases between. From germline, CDR1 is MNHNY and CDR2 SVGAGI (reference sequence). CDR3 nucleotide sequence: TGTGCCAGCACCTTACACGGAATCAGTGAAAAACTGTTTTTT. It codes for CASTLHGISEKLFF.

The rearrangement uses TRBV2 and TRBJ2-3; TRBD1 matches 9 bases. The CDR3 is 15 residues long. Germline CDR1 reads SNHLY; CDR2 reads FYNNEI. Trimming at V came to 4 bases and at J to 1 base, leaving 3 bases not matched to a gene. The CDR3 nucleotides are TGTGCCAGCAGTGGGGACAGGGTGGGCACAGATACGCAGTATTTT. It is translated as CASSGDRVGTDTQYF.

This clonotype showed up just a few times. V and J are TRBV5-6 and TRBJ2-5; D possibly uses TRBD1 or TRBD2 (5 bases each). The CDR3 covers 14 residues. CDR1 SGHDT and CDR2 YYEEEE come from the germline V gene. V lost 6 bases, J lost 2 bases, and 14 bases lay in between. CDR3 sequence reads: CASTSGTEQETQYF. The CDR3, as DNA: TGTGCCAGCACCTCCGGGACCGAACAAGAGACCCAGTACTTC.

In this sample, this clonotype turned up a few times. The rearrangement uses TRBV7-9 and TRBJ2-5; no clear D gene. Trimming cost V 5 bases and J 1 base, with 20 bases left between them. From germline, CDR1 is SEHNR and CDR2 FQNEAQ (reference sequence). The CDR3 is made up of 17 amino acids. The CDR3 loop is CASSHLPDRAFQETQYF. CDR3 in DNA: TGTGCCAGCAGCCACCTACCGGATAGGGCGTTCCAAGAGACCCAGTACTTC.

J is TRBJ1-2 and V is TRBV5-1; the D is unclear. From germline, CDR1 is SGHRS and CDR2 YFSETQ. The CDR3 length is 14 residues. V lost 0 bases, J lost 4 bases, and 10 bases lay in between. CDR3 protein: CASSLAPGVYGYTF. The CDR3 nucleotides are TGCGCCAGCAGCTTGGCGCCGGGAGTCTATGGCTACACCTTC.

The V and J genes are TRBV24-1 and TRBJ1-4; TRBD1 matches at 10 bases. The germline V gene encodes CDR1 KGHDR and CDR2 SFDVKD. The CDR3 consists of 15 residues. The V and J ends lost 5 bases and 11 bases, in that order; junction bases with no gene match: 10. In nucleotides, the CDR3 is TGTGCCACCAGTGGGAAGACAGGGGGCGATTACAAACTGTTTTTT. It translates to CATSGKTGGDYKLFF.

This clonotype was seen a few times. This sequence joins TRBV7-6 and TRBJ1-2, with 8 bases aligning to TRBD1. The junction had 9 bases not matched to a gene; V was cut back by 5 bases and J by 4 bases. The CDR3 is 15 residues long. The V gene's germline CDR1 is SGHVS and CDR2 FNYEAQ. CDR3 residues: CASSPRRQGAYGYTF. CDR3 nucleotides: TGTGCCAGCAGCCCCCGGCGGCAGGGGGCCTATGGCTACACCTTC.

Of note for this clonotype: A read error may be the cause here, since a much bigger clone is one base away. The conserved phenylalanine or tryptophan is not found at the CDR3 terminus, so this likely reflects a read error. The chain employs TRBV7-2 and TRBJ1-2; no reliable D call. The V and J ends lost 1 base and 4 bases respectively, with 16 bases between them. There are 16 residues in the CDR3. CDR1 and CDR2 from the germline V gene are SGHTA and FQGNSA. CDR3 in DNA: TGTGCCAGCAGCTTAGTGAAGGGTTTAATTAGCTATGGCTACACCGTC. It translates to CASSLVKGLISYGYTV.

Notes on this clonotype: Its ends do not fully match the called genes, so a read error is possible. The chain couples TRBV6-5 to TRBJ2-5; possibly TRBD1 for D (6 bases). The CDR3 contains 18 residues. Germline-derived CDR1 and CDR2 are MNHEY and SVGAGI. The CDR3 sequence is CASSYSSLGASITETPYF. The CDR3 DNA sequence: TGTGCCAGCAGTTACTCGAGTCTGGGGGCTAGTATCACGGAGACCCCGTACTTC.

There are many counts of this clonotype. V and J are TRBV7-2 and TRBJ1-6; D is unclear. Germline CDR1 and CDR2: SGHTA and FQGNSA. The V end was cut by 6 bases, the J end by 5 bases, with 20 bases between. The CDR3 runs to 17 residues. CDR3 loop: CASRLSSPRRNNSPLHF. CDR3 in DNA: TGTGCCAGCAGATTAAGCAGCCCGAGACGGAATAATTCACCCCTCCACTTT.

This clonotype was counted ten times or more. The chain joins TRBV7-8 to TRBJ2-7; possibly TRBD1 for D (5 bases). Germline CDR1 SGHVS, CDR2 FQNEAQ. The CDR3 is 12 residues long. With 8 bases removed from V and 1 base from J, the gap between germline ends came to 9 bases. For the CDR3, the DNA is TGTGCCAGCTGGGGCGAATCCTACGAGCAGTACTTC. Its translation: CASWGESYEQYF.

CDR3 coding DNA: TGTGCCAGCAGCGGACTAGCGGGGGGGCCTGAGACCCAGTACTTC. As protein: CASSGLAGGPETQYF. The rearrangement uses TRBV7-9 and TRBJ2-5; the match to TRBD2 covers 15 bases. This CDR3 is 15 amino acids long. V dropped 5 bases and J dropped 5; count of bases not matched to a gene: 3. The germline gives CDR1 SEHNR, CDR2 FQNEAQ (reference sequence).

The chain has TRBV12-3 or TRBV12-4 and TRBJ2-1; 9 bases match TRBD2. CDR3 length equals 15 residues. The V gene end was trimmed by 6 bases and the J gene end by 2 bases; junction bases not matched to a gene: 5. CDR3 sequence (DNA): TGTGCCAGCAGGTCTCTAGCGGGGACCTACAATGAGCAGTTCTTC. Residues: CASRSLAGTYNEQFF.

CDR3 loop: CASSLKQATLAPLHF. The CDR3 bases are TGTGCCAGCAGCTTAAAACAGGCGACCTTAGCACCCCTCCACTTT. V usage is TRBV28 and J usage is TRBJ1-6; tentatively, D is TRBD1 (5 bases). Germline lookup yields CDR1 MDHEN and CDR2 SYDVKM. The ends were cut back, 6 bases at V and 11 bases at J, with 20 bases in the middle. The CDR3 sequence is 15 residues long.

This clonotype was detected ten times or more. This rearrangement joins TRBV6-6 to TRBJ2-1; D gene ambiguous. The V end was cut by 5 bases, the J end by 5 bases, with 16 bases between. Germline V lookup: CDR1 MNHNY, CDR2 SVGAGI (reference sequence). The CDR3 covers 15 residues. CDR3 amino acids: CASSARVRENNEQFF. CDR3 sequence (DNA): TGTGCCAGCAGTGCAAGGGTACGTGAAAACAATGAGCAGTTCTTC.

This clonotype occurred a few times. The genes are TRBV2 and TRBJ1-1, with a weak D call TRBD1 (6 bases). The CDR3 spans 16 residues. V lost 1 base to trimming and J lost 5 bases, with 17 bases between them. Germline CDR1 is SNHLY and CDR2 is FYNNEI. The CDR3 loop is CASSEDREEGMTEAFF. CDR3 nucleotides: TGTGCCAGCAGTGAAGACAGGGAAGAGGGAATGACTGAAGCTTTCTTT. Combining the CDR3 with reference TRBV2 and TRBJ1-1 gives the whole variable domain EPEVTQTPSHQVTQMGQEVILRCVPISNHLYFYWYRQILGQKVEFLVSFYNNEISEKSEIFDDQFSVERPDGSNFTLKIRSTKLEDSAMYFCASSEDREEGMTEAFFGQGTRLTVV.

J is TRBJ2-5 and V is TRBV27; no firm D call. The germline V gene encodes CDR1 MNHEY and CDR2 SMNVEV (reference sequence). The CDR3 runs 14 residues. The V and J ends lost 8 bases and 5 bases respectively, with 18 bases between them. The CDR3 spells CASGHPGDTETQYF. DNA of the CDR3: TGTGCCAGCGGCCACCCCGGAGATACCGAGACCCAGTACTTC.

The rearrangement links TRBV11-2 to TRBJ2-1; TRBD2 matches at 7 bases. Germline-derived CDR1 and CDR2 are SGHAT and FQNNGV. The CDR3 is 17 amino acids. The ends lost 0 bases at V and 4 bases at J; junction bases unmatched: 9. The DNA of the CDR3 is TGTGCCAGCAGCTTAGATTCCGGGGGGTCCTTTTACAATGAGCAGTTCTTC. Protein sequence: CASSLDSGGSFYNEQFF.

For the CDR3, the DNA is TGTGCCATCAGTCGGGGGACAGGGGAGGCCGGGGAGCTGTTTTTT. Translation: CAISRGTGEAGELFF. J is TRBJ2-2 and V is TRBV10-3; 10 bases align to TRBD1. The length of the CDR3 is 15 residues. The junction had 6 bases not matched to a gene; V was cut back by 5 bases and J by 6 bases. Germline V gene sequence: CDR1 ENHRY, CDR2 SYGVKD.

This clonotype occurred a few times. V gene TRBV7-9 combines with J gene TRBJ2-5; 7 bases line up with TRBD1. CDR1 SEHNR and CDR2 FQNEAQ come from the germline V gene (reference sequence). This CDR3 is 14 amino acids long. The V and J ends lost 1 base and 3 bases, in that order; junction bases with no gene match: 2. The CDR3 loop is CASSLGDRKETQYF. CDR3 bases: TGTGCCAGCAGCTTAGGGGACAGAAAAGAGACCCAGTACTTC.

As to this clonotype: No conserved phenylalanine or tryptophan ends this CDR3, so it is likely a read error. The V call is TRBV20-1, the J call TRBJ2-1, with 9 bases matching TRBD2. Germline values: CDR1 DFQATT, CDR2 SNEGSKA (reference sequence). This CDR3 has 14 amino acids. CDR3 bases: TGCAGTGCTCTTGGGGCTAGCGGGGTTAATGATCAGTTCTGC. Its translation: CSALGASGVNDQFC.

This clonotype has a handful of counts. The chain links TRBV6-1 to TRBJ1-5, with 9 positions matching TRBD1. Germline V CDR1 and CDR2: MNHNS, SASEGT. This CDR3 spans 17 amino acids. V dropped 4 bases and J dropped 7; count of bases not matched to a gene: 14. CDR3 nucleotides: TGTGCCAGCAGTGTCCATTCGGGACAGGGCGCGGGCCAGCCCCAGCATTTT. This sequence encodes CASSVHSGQGAGQPQHF.

Of note for this clonotype: The junction shows a germline mismatch at one end, possibly a read error. The chain employs TRBV4-1 and TRBJ2-7; 7 bases align to TRBD1. Germline lookup yields CDR1 MGHRA and CDR2 YSYEKL. This CDR3 region has 15 residues. The CDR3: CARSQTGTALYEQYF. The CDR3 DNA reads as TGCGCCAGAAGCCAAACCGGGACAGCCCTCTACGAGCAGTACTTC.

To note about this clonotype: A read error is likely, as this CDR3 ends without the conserved phenylalanine or tryptophan. The chain is built from TRBV12-3 or TRBV12-4 and TRBJ2-1, with TRBD2 identical over 12 bases. V trimming: 5 bases; J trimming: 5 bases; junction bases outside the gene matches: 7. The CDR3 contains 16 residues. Here the CDR3 reads CASSRPGTSGHNEQFL. The DNA for the CDR3 is TGTGCCAGCAGTAGACCCGGGACTAGCGGGCACAATGAGCAGTTCTTA.

Concerning this clonotype itself: Lacking the conserved final phenylalanine or tryptophan, this CDR3 likely reflects a read error. The rearrangement links TRBV6-2 or TRBV6-3 to TRBJ2-1; the match to TRBD2 covers 8 bases. V gave up 4 bases and J gave up 4 bases; unmatched junction bases: 6. The CDR3 has 15 amino acids. Germline CDR1 MNHEY, CDR2 SVGEGT. The CDR3 here is CASSFGGAGYNEQFL. CDR3 sequence (DNA): TGTGCCAGCAGTTTCGGGGGGGCCGGGTACAATGAGCAGTTCTTA.

The chain joins TRBV19 to TRBJ1-5, with D possibly being TRBD1 (5 bases). V was pared by 1 base and J by 3 bases, with 10 bases between. CDR1 and CDR2 from the germline V gene are LNHDA and SQIVND (reference sequence). This CDR3 contains 15 residues. CDR3 nucleotides: TGTGCCAGTAGTATAGTCACAGGCGACAATCAGCCCCAGCATTTT. As protein: CASSIVTGDNQPQHF.

This clonotype was seen repeatedly, ten times or more. The chain employs TRBV11-2 and TRBJ2-7; TRBD1 is a possible D gene (5 bases). Germline V gene sequence: CDR1 SGHAT, CDR2 FQNNGV. V was pared by 5 bases and J by 0 bases, with 14 bases between. The CDR3 consists of 15 residues. Here the CDR3 reads CASSGSPGRSYEQYF. The CDR3 DNA is TGTGCCAGCAGCGGGTCCCCAGGGCGCTCCTACGAGCAGTACTTC.

This rearrangement joins TRBV27 to TRBJ2-3; 8 bases map to TRBD2. This CDR3 is built from 17 residues. Trimming cost V 2 bases and J 3 bases; bases outside gene matches: 10. Germline V lookup: CDR1 MNHEY, CDR2 SMNVEV (reference sequence). DNA for the CDR3: TGTGCCAGCAGTTTACTCCCCGGGGGGGGGGGGACAGATACGCAGTATTTT. Its translation is CASSLLPGGGGTDTQYF.

The chain combines TRBV6-1 with TRBJ2-7, with a weak D call TRBD1 (6 bases). The CDR3 is 15 residues long. Germline CDR1 reads MNHNS; CDR2 reads SASEGT. The germline V and J ends were trimmed by 1 base and 3 bases, with 13 bases remaining between them. CDR3 protein: CASSEVRGPYYEQYF. In DNA, the CDR3 is TGTGCCAGCAGTGAAGTCAGGGGTCCTTACTACGAGCAGTACTTC.

The chain combines TRBV9 with TRBJ2-3; TRBD1 matches 8 bases. The V gene end was trimmed by 4 bases and the J gene end by 4 bases; junction bases not matched to a gene: 8. The length of the CDR3 is 15 residues. Germline V gene lookup returns CDR1 SGDLS and CDR2 YYNGEE. The CDR3 protein is CASSPWDRFADTQYF. The CDR3 DNA reads TGTGCCAGCAGCCCTTGGGACAGGTTTGCAGATACGCAGTATTTT.